The 25 T cell receptor beta chains given below trace back to one sample, sequenced in a study of blood T cell repertoires in COVID-19. Some clones are missing from TCRdb's copy, which holds only in-frame ones; the method was immunoSEQ multiplex PCR. The table includes approximately 70,000 clones, more than 70% detected once. The sequencing sample was made of peripheral blood. All receptors derive from a woman in her 70s with acute or convalescent COVID-19.

V gene TRBV5-5 combines with J gene TRBJ1-1; D is unresolved. Trimming left V 3 bases short and J 9 bases short, with 21 bases between. CDR3 size: 15 residues. Germline assignment: CDR1 SGHKS and CDR2 YYEKEE (reference sequence). In DNA form, the CDR3 reads TGTGCCAGCAGCTCCCCGGGAGGGAGTCCTTTGAAAGCTTTCTTT. Amino acid sequence: CASSSPGGSPLKAFF.

The chain carries TRBV6-6 and TRBJ1-4, with unresolved D. Looked up from germline, CDR1 is MNHNY and CDR2 is SVGAGI (reference sequence). This CDR3 is built from 15 residues. Trimming shortened V by 6 bases and J by 8 bases, and 19 bases separated the two germline ends. CDR3 amino acids: CASRSIGGLREKLFF. DNA of the CDR3: TGTGCCAGCAGAAGCATAGGTGGACTTAGGGAAAAACTGTTTTTT.

The CDR3 DNA follows: TGTGCCTGGAGTGCCGGGACAGCTGGGGCCAACGTCCTGACTTTC. Its protein product is CAWSAGTAGANVLTF. The chain recombines TRBV30 with TRBJ2-6, with 7 bases that match TRBD1. The CDR3 loop spans 15 amino acids. CDR1 GTSNPN and CDR2 SVGIG come from the germline V gene (reference sequence). With 1 base clipped from V and 2 bases from J, the junction kept 2 bases outside the gene matches.

This CDR3 is CASSYGGTAKNTEAFF. CDR3 sequence (DNA): TGTGCCAGCAGTTACGGAGGGACAGCAAAGAACACTGAAGCTTTCTTT. J is TRBJ1-1 and V is TRBV6-5, with 7 bases lining up with TRBD1. V gave up 2 bases and J gave up 1 base; unmatched junction bases: 7. The CDR3 extends over 16 amino acids. Germline CDR1 and CDR2: MNHEY and SVGAGI.

J is TRBJ2-7 and V is TRBV2; the D gene is possibly TRBD2 (6 bases). Germline V gene lookup returns CDR1 SNHLY and CDR2 FYNNEI. Trimming shortened V by 6 bases and J by 6 bases, and 15 bases separated the two germline ends. The CDR3 sequence is 13 residues long. Written as DNA, the CDR3 is TGTGCCAGCAGACCAAACGGGGGAATCGAGCAGTACTTC. Protein product: CASRPNGGIEQYF.

The chain employs TRBV6-5 and TRBJ1-2; 12 nucleotides align to TRBD1. J lost 5 bases, V lost 5 bases, and 6 bases had no gene match. This CDR3 region has 15 residues. Germline values: CDR1 MNHEY, CDR2 SVGAGI. The CDR3 nucleotides are TGTGCCAGCAGTAACCGGGACAGGGGGCGGTATGGCTACACCTTC. Protein sequence: CASSNRDRGRYGYTF.

CDR3 loop: CASSLRGINEKLFF. CDR3 DNA: TGTGCCAGCAGCTTAAGGGGTATTAATGAAAAACTGTTTTTT. This chain connects TRBV5-4 to TRBJ1-4, with D perhaps matching TRBD1 (5 bases). The CDR3 loop spans 14 amino acids. The V gene lost 2 bases and the J gene lost 4 bases, with 9 bases spanning the gap. Germline CDR1 and CDR2: SGHNT and YYREEE (reference sequence).

The V gene is TRBV7-3, the J gene TRBJ1-1; no firm D call. Trimming took 0 bases from V and 7 from J, leaving 9 bases between them. The CDR3 contains 13 residues. Germline CDR1 reads SGHTA; CDR2 reads FQGTGA. As DNA, the CDR3 is TGTGCCAGCAGCTTAACCATCGGGGATGAAGCTTTCTTT. Translating gives CASSLTIGDEAFF.

This chain connects TRBV5-6 to TRBJ2-1; the match to TRBD2 covers 12 bases. Germline values: CDR1 SGHDT, CDR2 YYEEEE. V shed 0 bases and J 3 bases; nucleotides not matched to a gene: 1. The CDR3 loop spans 16 amino acids. The CDR3 region is CASSLGLAGVYNEQFF. In DNA, the CDR3 is TGTGCCAGCAGCTTGGGACTAGCGGGAGTCTACAATGAGCAGTTCTTC.

The chain has TRBV28 and TRBJ1-1; unclear D gene. Germline CDR1 reads MDHEN; CDR2 reads SYDVKM. This CDR3 contains 11 residues. Trimming shortened V by 7 bases and J by 1 base, and 4 bases separated the two germline ends. CDR3 region: CASTSNTEAFF. DNA of the CDR3: TGTGCCAGCACCTCGAACACTGAAGCTTTCTTT.

By frequency in the sample, this clone is large. The chain links TRBV6-2 or TRBV6-3 to TRBJ2-7; D is ambiguous. V was pared by 1 base and J by 6 bases, with 10 bases between. Germline V gene sequence: CDR1 MNHEY, CDR2 SVGEGT. The CDR3 covers 13 residues. The CDR3 DNA is TGTGCCAGCAGTTACTGGCCGCAGGCCGAGCAGTACTTC. Protein sequence: CASSYWPQAEQYF.

The chain links TRBV27 to TRBJ1-4; possibly TRBD1 for D (5 bases). This CDR3 has 15 amino acids. The V end was cut by 3 bases, the J end by 4 bases, with 12 bases between. CDR1 MNHEY and CDR2 SMNVEV come from the germline V gene (reference sequence). The CDR3 region is CASSFGPGGNEKLFF. The CDR3 region has the DNA TGTGCCAGCAGTTTCGGGCCGGGGGGTAATGAAAAACTGTTTTTT.

The chain employs TRBV18 and TRBJ2-1; maybe TRBD2 (6 bases). Germline assignment: CDR1 KGHSH and CDR2 LQKENI. The CDR3 runs to 16 residues. The ends were cut back, 3 bases at V and 3 bases at J, with 15 bases in the middle. The CDR3 sequence is CASSPPGAGSYNEQFF. In DNA, the CDR3 is TGTGCCAGCTCACCTCCCGGAGCGGGTAGCTACAATGAGCAGTTCTTC.

This clone has more than one count but fewer than ten. The rearrangement links TRBV4-1 to TRBJ1-5, with 9 bases identical to TRBD1. The CDR3 is made up of 15 amino acids. Germline-derived CDR1 and CDR2 are MGHRA and YSYEKL. The J segment lost 9 bases and the V segment lost 4 bases, leaving 10 bases of the junction unmatched. CDR3 sequence (DNA): TGCGCCAGCAGCCTCGGGACAGGGACGGGGAGGCCCCAGCATTTT. This translates into CASSLGTGTGRPQHF.

This sequence joins TRBV15 and TRBJ1-1; D call uncertain. This CDR3 has 14 residues. V was clipped by 5 bases and J by 3 bases, with 13 bases between them. Germline V gene sequence: CDR1 LNHNV, CDR2 YYDKDF (reference sequence). The chain's CDR3 is CATSPGTYDTEAFF. The DNA for the CDR3 is TGTGCCACCAGCCCAGGTACGTATGACACTGAAGCTTTCTTT.

The chain combines TRBV6-5 with TRBJ1-2; D is unresolved. V was clipped by 0 bases and J by 4 bases, with 6 bases between them. Looked up from germline, CDR1 is MNHEY and CDR2 is SVGAGI. The CDR3 is made up of 13 amino acids. CDR3 in DNA: TGTGCCAGCAGTTACTCGCGGTCCTATGGCTACACCTTC. Protein product: CASSYSRSYGYTF.

The chain recombines TRBV7-2 with TRBJ2-5, with D possibly TRBD2 on 5 matching bases. Germline V lookup: CDR1 SGHTA, CDR2 FQGNSA. The CDR3 spans 13 residues. Trimming stripped 5 bases from V and 1 base from J, with 8 bases between. CDR3 DNA sequence: TGTGCCAGCAGCCAGGACTCCCAAGAGACCCAGTACTTC. It is translated as CASSQDSQETQYF.

The V gene is TRBV4-1, the J gene TRBJ1-2; TRBD1 agrees at 8 bases. Unmatched junction bases numbered 7, after V lost 3 bases and J lost 1 base. CDR1 and CDR2 (germline): MGHRA, YSYEKL. The CDR3 has 16 residues. Here the CDR3 reads CASSHYRGGFNYGYTF. CDR3 sequence (DNA): TGCGCCAGCAGCCACTACAGGGGGGGCTTTAACTATGGCTACACCTTC.

The gene calls are TRBV2 and TRBJ1-1; 7 bases agree with TRBD1. Germline V gene sequence: CDR1 SNHLY, CDR2 FYNNEI. There are 15 residues in the CDR3. Germline trimming cut 3 bases from V and 1 base from J; bases unmatched to any gene: 5. The CDR3 DNA sequence: TGTGCCAGCAGTGAGCGGGACAGACCGAACACTGAAGCTTTCTTT. This gives the protein CASSERDRPNTEAFF.

The chain recombines TRBV12-3 or TRBV12-4 with TRBJ2-1; no clear D. Trimming cost V 5 bases and J 8 bases, with 7 bases left between them. The CDR3 runs 11 residues. This CDR3 reads CASSTGDEQFF. CDR3 nucleotides: TGTGCCAGCAGTACCGGAGATGAGCAGTTCTTC.

This sequence joins TRBV4-2 and TRBJ1-2; D not certain. Germline V gene lookup returns CDR1 LGHNA and CDR2 YNFKEQ. V lost 1 base, J lost 5 bases, and 5 bases lay in between. The CDR3 has 12 amino acids. Here the CDR3 DNA reads TGTGCCAGCAGCCAAGGAGCGTATGGCTACACCTTC. Translating it yields CASSQGAYGYTF.

The rearrangement links TRBV28 to TRBJ1-1; no clear D gene. The CDR3 loop spans 11 amino acids. Trimming took 6 bases from V and 7 from J, leaving 9 bases between them. Per germline, CDR1 MDHEN and CDR2 SYDVKM. CDR3 bases: TGTGCCAGCAGCATAGAGCGTGAAGCTTTCTTT. Translated, it gives CASSIEREAFF.

V usage is TRBV20-1 and J usage is TRBJ1-2; 9 nucleotides align to TRBD1. The CDR3 is 14 amino acids. Trimming took 3 bases from V and 3 from J; bases not matched to a gene: 5. Germline loops: CDR1 DFQATT, CDR2 SNEGSKA (reference sequence). CDR3 nucleotides: TGCAGTGCTAGTCGGGACAGGGACTACTATGGCTACACCTTC. Its translation is CSASRDRDYYGYTF.

The gene calls are TRBV19 and TRBJ1-2, with D possibly being TRBD1 (6 bases). This CDR3 has 13 amino acids. V lost 5 bases to trimming and J lost 4 bases, with 11 bases between them. Germline V lookup: CDR1 LNHDA, CDR2 SQIVND (reference sequence). In DNA, the CDR3 is TGTGCCAGTAGTGAGGACAGCTTCTATGGCTACACCTTC. This codes for CASSEDSFYGYTF.

This clone was observed a handful of times. This chain connects TRBV5-1 to TRBJ2-5, with TRBD1 matching over 7 bases. The CDR3 totals 14 residues. With 0 bases clipped from V and 4 bases from J, the junction kept 3 bases outside the gene matches. Germline V lookup: CDR1 SGHRS, CDR2 YFSETQ. CDR3 in DNA: TGCGCCAGCAGCTTGGCCTCAGGGGGAGAGACCCAGTACTTC. Protein: CASSLASGGETQYF.